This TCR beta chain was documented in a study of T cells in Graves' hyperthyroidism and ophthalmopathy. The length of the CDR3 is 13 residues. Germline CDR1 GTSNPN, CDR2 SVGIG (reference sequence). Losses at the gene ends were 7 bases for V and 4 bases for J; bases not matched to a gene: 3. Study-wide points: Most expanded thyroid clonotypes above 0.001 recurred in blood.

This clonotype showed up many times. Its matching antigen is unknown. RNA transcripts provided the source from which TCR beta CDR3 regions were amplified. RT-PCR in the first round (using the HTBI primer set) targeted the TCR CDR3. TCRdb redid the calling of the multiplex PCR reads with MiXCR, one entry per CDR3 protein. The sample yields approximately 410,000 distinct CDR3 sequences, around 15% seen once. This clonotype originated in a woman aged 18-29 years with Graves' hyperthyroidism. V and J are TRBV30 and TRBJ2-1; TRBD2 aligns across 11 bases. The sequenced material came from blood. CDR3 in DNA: TGTGCCTTGGGGACTAGCGGTTACAATGAGCAGTTCTTC. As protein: CALGTSGYNEQFF.